This note documents a single T cell receptor (beta chain) sequence. Its specificity is unknown. The sample comes from a study of blood T cells in healthy people across ages. The study's findings and limits: Donor CMV status was unknown, possibly confounding expanded clonotype changes.

Germline values: CDR1 SGDLS, CDR2 YYNGEE. The CDR3 totals 14 residues. V shed 4 bases and J shed 3 bases, with 12 bases lying between them. Alongside a J-beta primer mix, a sample-barcoded 5' primer served in a second PCR lasting roughly 7 to 12 cycles. TCRdb recomputed calls from the 5' RACE reads with MiXCR, one row per CDR3 protein. This table has some 670,000 distinct CDR3 sequences, 52% appearing once. The gene calls are TRBV9 and TRBJ2-3; D gene uncertain. The sequenced material came from blood. The origin of this receptor is a woman of 80 years or more in good health. CDR3 nucleotides: TGTGCCAGCAGCCAGGCCCACTGGACAGATACGCAGTATTTT. It specifies CASSQAHWTDTQYF.